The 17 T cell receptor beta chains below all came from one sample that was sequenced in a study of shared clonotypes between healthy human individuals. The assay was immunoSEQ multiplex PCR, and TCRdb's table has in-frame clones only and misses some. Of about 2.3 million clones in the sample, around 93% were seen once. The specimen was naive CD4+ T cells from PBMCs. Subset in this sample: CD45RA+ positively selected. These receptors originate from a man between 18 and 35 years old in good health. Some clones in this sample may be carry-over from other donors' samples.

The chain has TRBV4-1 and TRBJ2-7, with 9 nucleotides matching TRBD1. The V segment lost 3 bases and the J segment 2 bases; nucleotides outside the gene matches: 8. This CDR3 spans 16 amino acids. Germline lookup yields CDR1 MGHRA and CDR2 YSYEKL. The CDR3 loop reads CASSQGGGDRAYEQYF. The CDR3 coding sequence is TGCGCCAGCAGCCAGGGTGGTGGGGACAGGGCCTACGAGCAGTACTTC.

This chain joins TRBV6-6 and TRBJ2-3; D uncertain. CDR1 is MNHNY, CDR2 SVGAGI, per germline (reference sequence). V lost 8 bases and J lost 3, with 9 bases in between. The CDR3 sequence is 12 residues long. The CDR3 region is CASGHQTDTQYF. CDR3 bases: TGTGCCAGCGGGCACCAAACAGATACGCAGTATTTT.

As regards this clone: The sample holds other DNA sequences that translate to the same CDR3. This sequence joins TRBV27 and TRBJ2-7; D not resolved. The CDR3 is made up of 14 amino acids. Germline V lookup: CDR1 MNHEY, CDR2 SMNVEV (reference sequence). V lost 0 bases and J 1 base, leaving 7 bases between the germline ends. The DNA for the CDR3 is TGTGCCAGCAGTTTATCGCCAGCTTCCTACGAGCAGTACTTC. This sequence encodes CASSLSPASYEQYF.

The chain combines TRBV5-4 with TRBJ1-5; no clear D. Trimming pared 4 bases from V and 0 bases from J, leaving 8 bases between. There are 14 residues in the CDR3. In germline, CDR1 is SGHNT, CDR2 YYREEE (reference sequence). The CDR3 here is CASSVKYSNQPQHF. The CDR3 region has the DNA TGTGCCAGCAGCGTCAAATATAGCAATCAGCCCCAGCATTTT.

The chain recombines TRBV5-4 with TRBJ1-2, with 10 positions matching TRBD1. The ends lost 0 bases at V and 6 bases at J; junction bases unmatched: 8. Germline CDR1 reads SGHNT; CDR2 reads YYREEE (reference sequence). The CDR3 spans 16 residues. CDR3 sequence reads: CASSLARDRGPDGYTF. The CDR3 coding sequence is TGTGCCAGCAGCTTGGCCCGAGACAGGGGGCCGGATGGCTACACCTTC.

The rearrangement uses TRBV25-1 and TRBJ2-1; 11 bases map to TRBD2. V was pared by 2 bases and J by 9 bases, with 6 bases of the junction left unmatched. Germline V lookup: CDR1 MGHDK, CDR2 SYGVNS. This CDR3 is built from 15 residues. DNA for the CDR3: TGTGCCAGCAGTGAAGTAGCGGGAGGGCCTGGTGAGCAGTTCTTC. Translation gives CASSEVAGGPGEQFF.

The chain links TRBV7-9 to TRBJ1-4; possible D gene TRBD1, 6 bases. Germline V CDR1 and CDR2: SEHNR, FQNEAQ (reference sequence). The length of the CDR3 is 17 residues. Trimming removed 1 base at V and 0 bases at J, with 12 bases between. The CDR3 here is CASSLGSGGTTNEKLFF. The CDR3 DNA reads TGTGCCAGCAGCTTAGGGAGCGGGGGCACAACTAATGAAAAACTGTTTTTT. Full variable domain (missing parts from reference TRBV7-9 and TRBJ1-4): DTGVSQNPRHKITKRGQNVTFRCDPISEHNRLYWYRQTLGQGPEFLTYFQNEAQLEKSRLLSDRFSAERPKGSFSTLEIQRTEQGDSAMYLCASSLGSGGTTNEKLFFGSGTQLSVL.

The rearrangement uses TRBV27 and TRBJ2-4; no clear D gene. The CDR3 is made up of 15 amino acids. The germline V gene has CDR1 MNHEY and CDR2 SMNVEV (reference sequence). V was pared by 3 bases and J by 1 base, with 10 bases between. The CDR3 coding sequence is TGTGCCAGCAGTTTTAGTGGGGTGGCCAAAAACATTCAGTACTTC. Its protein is CASSFSGVAKNIQYF.

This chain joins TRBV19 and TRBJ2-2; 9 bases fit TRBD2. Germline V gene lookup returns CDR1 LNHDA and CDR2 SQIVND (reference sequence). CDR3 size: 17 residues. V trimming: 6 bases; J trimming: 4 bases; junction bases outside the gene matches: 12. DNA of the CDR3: TGTGCCAGTAGCCCGGTGGTCCTAGCGGGAAGCACCGGGGAGCTGTTTTTT. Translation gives CASSPVVLAGSTGELFF.

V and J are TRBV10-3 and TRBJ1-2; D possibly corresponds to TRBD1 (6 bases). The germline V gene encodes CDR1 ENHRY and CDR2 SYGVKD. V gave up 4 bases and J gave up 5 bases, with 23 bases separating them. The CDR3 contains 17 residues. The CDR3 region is CAISGGPPRRQVYGYTF. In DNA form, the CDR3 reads TGTGCCATCAGTGGGGGCCCCCCAAGACGACAGGTGTATGGCTACACCTTC.

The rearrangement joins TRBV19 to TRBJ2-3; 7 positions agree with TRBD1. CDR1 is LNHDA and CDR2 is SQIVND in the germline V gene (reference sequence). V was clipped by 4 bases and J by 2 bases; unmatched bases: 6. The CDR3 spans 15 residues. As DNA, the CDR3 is TGTGCCAGTAGTAAGGGGGCGGACCCCACAGATACGCAGTATTTT. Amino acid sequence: CASSKGADPTDTQYF. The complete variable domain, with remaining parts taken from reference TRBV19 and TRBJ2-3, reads DGGITQSPKYLFRKEGQNVTLSCEQNLNHDAMYWYRQDPGQGLRLIYYSQIVNDFQKGDIAEGYSVSREKKESFPLTVTSAQKNPTAFYLCASSKGADPTDTQYFGPGTRLTVL.

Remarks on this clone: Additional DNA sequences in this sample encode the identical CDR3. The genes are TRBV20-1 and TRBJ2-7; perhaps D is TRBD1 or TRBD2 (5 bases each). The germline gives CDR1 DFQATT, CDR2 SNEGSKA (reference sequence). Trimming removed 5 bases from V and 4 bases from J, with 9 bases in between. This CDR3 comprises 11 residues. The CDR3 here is CSAGTDYEQYF. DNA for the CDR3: TGCAGTGCTGGGACGGATTACGAGCAGTACTTC.

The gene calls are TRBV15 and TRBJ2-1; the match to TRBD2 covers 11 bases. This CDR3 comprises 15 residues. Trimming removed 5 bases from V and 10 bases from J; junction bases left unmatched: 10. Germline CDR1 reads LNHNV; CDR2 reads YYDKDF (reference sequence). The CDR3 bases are TGTGCCACCAGCGTAGCGGGAGGGCCCGGGAGGGAGCAGTTCTTC. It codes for CATSVAGGPGREQFF. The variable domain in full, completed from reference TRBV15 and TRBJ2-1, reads DAMVIQNPRYQVTQFGKPVTLSCSQTLNHNVMYWYQQKSSQAPKLLFHYYDKDFNNEADTPDNFQSRRPNTSFCFLDIRSPGLGDTAMYLCATSVAGGPGREQFFGPGTRLTVL.

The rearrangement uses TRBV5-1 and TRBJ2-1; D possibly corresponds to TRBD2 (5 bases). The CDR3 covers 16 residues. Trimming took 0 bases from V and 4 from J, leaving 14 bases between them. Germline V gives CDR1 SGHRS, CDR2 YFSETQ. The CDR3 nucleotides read TGCGCCAGCAGCTTGGTACCAACTAGGTCTTACAATGAGCAGTTCTTC. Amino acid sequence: CASSLVPTRSYNEQFF.

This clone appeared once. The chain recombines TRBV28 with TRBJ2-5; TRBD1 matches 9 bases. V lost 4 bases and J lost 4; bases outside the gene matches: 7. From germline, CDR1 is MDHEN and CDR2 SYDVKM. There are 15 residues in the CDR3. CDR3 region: CASSSEGQGTETQYF. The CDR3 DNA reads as TGTGCCAGCAGTTCCGAGGGACAGGGCACAGAGACCCAGTACTTC.

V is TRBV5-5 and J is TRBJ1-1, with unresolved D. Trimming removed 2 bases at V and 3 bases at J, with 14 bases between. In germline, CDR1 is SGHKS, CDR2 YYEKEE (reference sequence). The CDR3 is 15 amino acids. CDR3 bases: TGTGCCAGCAGCTTCTCTGCCCTCGGATACACTGAAGCTTTCTTT. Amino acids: CASSFSALGYTEAFF.

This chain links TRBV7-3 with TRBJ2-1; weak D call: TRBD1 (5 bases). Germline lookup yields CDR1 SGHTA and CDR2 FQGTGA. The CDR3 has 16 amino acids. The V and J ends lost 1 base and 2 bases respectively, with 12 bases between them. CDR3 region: CASSLIGRVAYNEQFF. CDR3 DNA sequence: TGTGCCAGCAGCTTAATCGGCAGGGTCGCCTACAATGAGCAGTTCTTC.